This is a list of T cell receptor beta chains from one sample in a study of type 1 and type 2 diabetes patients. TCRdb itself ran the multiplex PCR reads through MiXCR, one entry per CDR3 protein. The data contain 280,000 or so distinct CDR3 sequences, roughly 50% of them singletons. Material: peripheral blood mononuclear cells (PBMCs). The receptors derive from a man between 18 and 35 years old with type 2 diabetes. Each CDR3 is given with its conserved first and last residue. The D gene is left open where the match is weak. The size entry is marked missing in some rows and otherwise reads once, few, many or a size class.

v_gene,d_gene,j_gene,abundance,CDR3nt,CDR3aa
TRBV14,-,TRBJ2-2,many,TGTGCCAGCAGCCAAGAAGACTTCACCGGGGAGCTGTTTTTT,CASSQEDFTGELFF
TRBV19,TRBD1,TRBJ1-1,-,TGTGCCAGTAGTACGGACAGGGAGAACACTGAAGCTTTCTTT,CASSTDRENTEAFF
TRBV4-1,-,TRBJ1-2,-,TGCGCCAGCAGCCAAGATTTGTATGGCTACACCTTC,CASSQDLYGYTF
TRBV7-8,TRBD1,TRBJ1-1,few,TGTGCCAGCAGCTTAGCGGGACAGGGGAGGACTGAAGCTTTCTTT,CASSLAGQGRTEAFF
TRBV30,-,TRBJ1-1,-,TGTGCCTGGAGCAAGGGGGGAACGTACATTGAAGCTTTCTTT,CAWSKGGTYIEAFF
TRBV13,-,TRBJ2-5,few,TGTGCCAGCAGCCATCCTCAGGGCCAAGAGACCCAGTACTTC,CASSHPQGQETQYF
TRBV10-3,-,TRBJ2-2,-,TGTGCCATCAGTTGGACAGCGAACACCGGGGAGCTGTTTTTT,CAISWTANTGELFF
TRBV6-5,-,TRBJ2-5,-,TGTGCCAGCAACAAGTGGAACGAAGAGACCCAGTACTTC,CASNKWNEETQYF
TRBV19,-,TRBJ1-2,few,TGTGCCAGTAGTATAGATCTATGGGGGGCGGATGGCTACACCTTC,CASSIDLWGADGYTF
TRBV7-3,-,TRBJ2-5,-,TGTGCCAGCAGCCCCCAGGCAGGGGAGGCCCAGTACTTC,CASSPQAGEAQYF
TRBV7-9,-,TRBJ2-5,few,TGTGCCAGCAGCTTACTATGGGAGACCCAGTACTTC,CASSLLWETQYF
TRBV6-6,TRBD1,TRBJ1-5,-,TGTGCCAGCAGTTACGCAGGGGGCTCAGAGCAGCCCCAGCATTTT,CASSYAGGSEQPQHF
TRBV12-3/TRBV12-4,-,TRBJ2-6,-,TGTGCCAGCATGCCCTCTCGGCCAATAGGCTCTGGGGCCAACGTCCTGACTTTC,CASMPSRPIGSGANVLTF
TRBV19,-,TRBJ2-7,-,TGTGCCAGTAGTATAAGTAGTTACGGTGACGAGCAGTACTTC,CASSISSYGDEQYF
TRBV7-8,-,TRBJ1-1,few,TGTGCCAGCAGCACCGGGACGGACACTGAAGCTTTCTTT,CASSTGTDTEAFF
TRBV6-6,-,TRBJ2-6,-,TGTGCCAGCAGGCGCGATAGCTCTGGGGCCAACGTCCTGACTTTC,CASRRDSSGANVLTF
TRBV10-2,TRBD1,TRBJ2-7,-,TGCGCCAGCAGTGAGGCGGGCGTGGGGACAGGGGCCTACGAGCAGTACTTC,CASSEAGVGTGAYEQYF
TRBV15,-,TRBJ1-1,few,TGTGCCACCAGCAGAGATTCAGGCTCTGAAGCTTTCTTT,CATSRDSGSEAFF
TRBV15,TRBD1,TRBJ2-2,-,TGTGCCACCAGCAGACCAAGGTTGGGACAGGGGGCGCGGACCGAGGAGCTGTTTTTT,CATSRPRLGQGARTEELFF
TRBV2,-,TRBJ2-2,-,TGTGCCAGCAGTGACGGTTCTAGCCCTTACGGGGAGCTGTTTTTT,CASSDGSSPYGELFF
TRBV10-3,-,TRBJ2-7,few,TGTGCCATCAGTGAAGGCGGGCAGGAGCAGTACTTC,CAISEGGQEQYF
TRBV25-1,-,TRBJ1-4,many,TGTGCCAGCAGTGGACAACAGGGTCCTAATGAAAAACTGTTTTTT,CASSGQQGPNEKLFF
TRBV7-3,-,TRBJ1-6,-,TGTGCCAGCAGCTCTGACATCTCCTATAATTCACCCCTCCACTTT,CASSSDISYNSPLHF
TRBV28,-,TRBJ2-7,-,TGTGCCAGCAGTGTGGGACTTCACCCTCCTTCCGAGCAGTACTTC,CASSVGLHPPSEQYF
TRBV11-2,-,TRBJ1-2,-,TGTGCCAGCAGCATTGCCGGGAGGTCTAACTATGGCTACACCTTC,CASSIAGRSNYGYTF
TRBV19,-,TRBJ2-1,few,TGTGCCAGTAGTATATACCACATATCGTACAATGAGCAGTTCTTC,CASSIYHISYNEQFF
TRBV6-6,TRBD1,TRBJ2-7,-,TGTGCCAGCAGTCTCGGGACAGGGGAAATCGAGCAGTACTTC,CASSLGTGEIEQYF
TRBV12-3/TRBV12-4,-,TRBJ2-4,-,TGTGCCAGCAGTACCCGGCGGACGTTAGCCAAAAACATTCAGTACTTC,CASSTRRTLAKNIQYF
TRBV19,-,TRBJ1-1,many,TGTGCCAGTACCTTCGGGCGGTTAGTACTCTTT,CASTFGRLVLF
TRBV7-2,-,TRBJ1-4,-,TGTGCCAGCAGCCCCTTAGGTGCGACAGGAGGGGAAAAACTGTTTTTT,CASSPLGATGGEKLFF
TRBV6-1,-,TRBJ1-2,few,TGTGCCAGCAGAGTGGGGGATTTTACCTATGGCTACACCTTC,CASRVGDFTYGYTF
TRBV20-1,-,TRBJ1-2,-,TGCAGTGCTAGAGATCGGGCAGGGCCTCTAGGAGGCTACACCTTC,CSARDRAGPLGGYTF
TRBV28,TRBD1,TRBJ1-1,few,TGTGCCAGCAGTCCCTCGGACAGGGCAGGCACTGAAGCTTTCTTT,CASSPSDRAGTEAFF
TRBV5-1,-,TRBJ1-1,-,TGCGCCAGCAGCATGCAGGCCGGGAACACTGAAGCTTTCTTT,CASSMQAGNTEAFF
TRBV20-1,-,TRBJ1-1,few,TGCAGTGCTAGAGTTGAACGGGGACGGGGTCTGGGAGCTTTCTTT,CSARVERGRGLGAFF
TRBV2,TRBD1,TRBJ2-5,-,TGTGCCTTTCGACAGGGGGTACAGGAGACCCAGTACTTC,CAFRQGVQETQYF
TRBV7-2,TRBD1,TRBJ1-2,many,TGTGCCAGCAGCAGGACGGGACAGGGAGGCTACACCTTC,CASSRTGQGGYTF
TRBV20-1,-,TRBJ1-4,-,TGCAGTGCGTTGCCCACATGGAATTTGGAAAAACTGTTTTTT,CSALPTWNLEKLFF
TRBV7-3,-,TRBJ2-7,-,TGTGCCAGCATCCTCGAACGACAATACTGGGGAGACTACGAGCAGTACTTC,CASILERQYWGDYEQYF
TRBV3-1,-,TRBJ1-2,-,TGTGCCAGCAGCCTATTTACAACGGACTATGGCTACACCTTC,CASSLFTTDYGYTF
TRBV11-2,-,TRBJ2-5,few,TGTGCCAGCAGCTTCCGGCAAGCAGAGACCCAGTACTTC,CASSFRQAETQYF
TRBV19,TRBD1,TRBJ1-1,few,TGTGCCAGTAATAACAGGGGGTTCACTGAAGCTTTCTTT,CASNNRGFTEAFF
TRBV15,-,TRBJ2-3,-,TGTGCCACCAGCAGAGATGTGTCTACGTTAACAGATACGCAGTATTTT,CATSRDVSTLTDTQYF
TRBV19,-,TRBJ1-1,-,TGTGCCAGTAGTTCCAGAGGGGGAGAAGCTTTCTTT,CASSSRGGEAFF
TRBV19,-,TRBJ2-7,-,TGTGCCAGTAGTAATCGGTGGGGCGGCGAGCAGTACTTC,CASSNRWGGEQYF
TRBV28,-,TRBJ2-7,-,TGTGCCAGCAGGGCCGCTAGTGATTCATACTACGAGCAGTACTTC,CASRAASDSYYEQYF
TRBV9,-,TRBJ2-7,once,TGTGCCAGCAGCGTACTATCTGGGAACGGGCAGTACTTC,CASSVLSGNGQYF
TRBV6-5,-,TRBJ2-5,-,TGTGCCAGCAGTTACAGGGAACGGTGGGAGACCCAGTACTTC,CASSYRERWETQYF
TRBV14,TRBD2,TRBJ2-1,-,TGTGCCAGCAGCCAAGGGTCTAGCGGGTCCTACAATGAGCAGTTCTTC,CASSQGSSGSYNEQFF
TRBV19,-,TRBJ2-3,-,TGTGCCAGTAGTACTACGGACGGCCCGGGGGATACGCAGTATTTT,CASSTTDGPGDTQYF
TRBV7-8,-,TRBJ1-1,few,TGTGCCAGCAGCTTAGAATTGGTGGGTTACACTGAAGCTTTCTTT,CASSLELVGYTEAFF
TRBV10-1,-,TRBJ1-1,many,TGCGCCAGCAGTCCAGGAATGAACACTGAAGCTTTCTTT,CASSPGMNTEAFF
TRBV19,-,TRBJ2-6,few,TGTGCCACTGGAGGGGACAGTATATTCCCTGGGGCCAACGTCCTGACTTTC,CATGGDSIFPGANVLTF
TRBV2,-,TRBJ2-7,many,TGTGCCAGCAGTGATGGCGGGACAGCCTCCTTTAACGAGCAGTACTTC,CASSDGGTASFNEQYF
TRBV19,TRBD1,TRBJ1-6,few,TGTGCCAGTAAACAGGGGGTGGCAAATTCACCCCTCCACTTT,CASKQGVANSPLHF